Below are 24 T cell receptor beta chains sequenced from a single sample in a study of PD-L1 blockade in urothelial cancer. Libraries were prepared by immunoSEQ multiplex PCR; TCRdb keeps only in-frame clonotypes and omits some of them. Of 30,000 or so clones in the sample, 89% were seen once. As to time point: peripheral blood 6 weeks after treatment start. Here the sequenced sample was PBMCs, taken around atezolizumab (anti-PD-L1) treatment. These receptors all come from an older man with urothelial cancer.

The chain has TRBV10-3 and TRBJ1-5, with 10 bases identical to TRBD1. The CDR3 sequence is 15 residues long. Germline trimming cut 6 bases from V and 5 bases from J; bases unmatched to any gene: 7. CDR1 and CDR2 (germline): ENHRY, SYGVKD. CDR3 DNA sequence: TGTGCCATCAGCCCGGACAGGGGGTCGGATCAGCCCCAGCATTTT. It translates to CAISPDRGSDQPQHF.

This chain links TRBV28 with TRBJ2-2; the match to TRBD2 covers 11 bases. Germline V gene data show CDR1 as MDHEN and CDR2 as SYDVKM. The CDR3 spans 15 residues. V lost 9 bases to trimming and J lost 7 bases; unmatched junction nucleotides: 10. The DNA for the CDR3 is TGTGCCAGGGGGAATAGCGGGAGGGGGTACGGGGAGCTGTTTTTT. It encodes CARGNSGRGYGELFF.

The chain links TRBV5-6 to TRBJ1-2; TRBD1 agrees at 7 bases. The V and J ends lost 5 bases and 3 bases, in that order; junction bases with no gene match: 10. Germline V CDR1 and CDR2: SGHDT, YYEEEE. This CDR3 has 15 amino acids. The CDR3: CASRREGAMDYGYTF. For the CDR3, the DNA is TGTGCCAGCAGACGGGAGGGGGCAATGGACTATGGCTACACCTTC.

This clone was counted a single time. The rearrangement uses TRBV10-1 and TRBJ2-3, with 9 bases aligning to TRBD2. The CDR3 is made up of 17 amino acids. The germline CDR1 and CDR2 sequences are WNHNN and SYGVQD (reference sequence). Germline trimming cut 0 bases from V and 4 bases from J; bases unmatched to any gene: 8. The CDR3 nucleotides read TGCGCCAGCAGTGAGTCGAAGTGGCTAGCGGGATCAGATACGCAGTATTTT. Encoded protein: CASSESKWLAGSDTQYF.

The chain combines TRBV15 with TRBJ2-3; 11 nucleotides align to TRBD2. The CDR3 is made up of 16 amino acids. The junction had 5 bases not matched to a gene; V was cut back by 4 bases and J by 2 bases. Germline assignment: CDR1 LNHNV and CDR2 YYDKDF (reference sequence). The CDR3 sequence is CATSNLLAGVTDTQYF. The CDR3, as DNA: TGTGCCACCAGCAACCTACTAGCGGGAGTCACAGATACGCAGTATTTT.

This clone showed up just a few times. This chain links TRBV4-1 with TRBJ2-7; 10 bases line up with TRBD2. This CDR3 contains 18 residues. Germline V CDR1 and CDR2: MGHRA, YSYEKL. Trimming at V came to 3 bases and at J to 4 bases, leaving 15 bases not matched to a gene. The DNA for the CDR3 is TGCGCCAGCAGCCATTCTGCTAGCGGGAGTTGGACCCTTTACGAGCAGTACTTC. This gives the protein CASSHSASGSWTLYEQYF.

The chain recombines TRBV6-6 with TRBJ2-7; 7 positions match TRBD2. This CDR3 spans 14 amino acids. J lost 3 bases, V lost 6 bases, and 8 bases had no gene match. Germline CDR1 MNHNY, CDR2 SVGAGI (reference sequence). The CDR3 spells CASRVSGNSYEQYF. The CDR3 bases are TGTGCCAGCAGAGTAAGCGGGAACAGCTACGAGCAGTACTTC.

The chain uses TRBV5-4 and TRBJ1-3; 8 bases match TRBD1. The trim removed 0 bases at V and 2 bases at J, leaving 4 bases unmatched. The germline gives CDR1 SGHNT, CDR2 YYREEE (reference sequence). This CDR3 contains 16 residues. CDR3 amino acids: CASSLGTGIAGNTIYF. In DNA, the CDR3 is TGTGCCAGCAGCTTGGGGACAGGGATTGCTGGAAACACCATATATTTT.

The V and J genes are TRBV9 and TRBJ1-2, with a weak D call TRBD1 (5 bases). The CDR3 has 14 residues. V was pared by 1 base and J by 3 bases, with 10 bases between. Germline V gene data show CDR1 as SGDLS and CDR2 as YYNGEE. The CDR3: CASSVLSGDYGYTF. As DNA, the CDR3 is TGTGCCAGCAGCGTACTATCGGGGGACTATGGCTACACCTTC. The full variable domain, with the rest looked up from reference TRBV9 and TRBJ1-2, is DSGVTQTPKHLITATGQRVTLRCSPRSGDLSVYWYQQSLDQGLQFLIQYYNGEERAKGNILERFSAQQFPDLHSELNLSSLELGDSALYFCASSVLSGDYGYTFGSGTRLTVV.

The V and J genes are TRBV7-8 and TRBJ1-5, with D possibly TRBD1 on 6 matching bases. Germline CDR1 reads SGHVS; CDR2 reads FQNEAQ. With 1 base removed from V and 2 bases from J, the gap between germline ends came to 12 bases. The CDR3 is 16 residues long. CDR3 bases: TGTGCCAGCAGCTTAGTACAGGGTAGGGGCAATCAGCCCCAGCATTTT. Its protein is CASSLVQGRGNQPQHF.

The chain links TRBV7-2 to TRBJ2-7; 7 nucleotides agree with TRBD1. V shed 4 bases and J 3 bases; nucleotides not matched to a gene: 6. The length of the CDR3 is 14 residues. CDR1 is SGHTA, CDR2 FQGNSA, per germline. CDR3 sequence reads: CASSSSGTDYEQYF. CDR3 sequence (DNA): TGTGCCAGCAGCTCGTCCGGGACAGACTACGAGCAGTACTTC.

V usage is TRBV7-9 and J usage is TRBJ1-1; D may be TRBD1 (5 bases). Trimming took off 4 bases at V and 2 bases at J, with 11 bases between the two ends. Per germline, CDR1 SEHNR and CDR2 FQNEAQ (reference sequence). This CDR3 spans 14 amino acids. The CDR3: CASSSLGGNTEAFF. DNA for the CDR3: TGTGCCAGCAGCTCGCTCGGGGGAAACACTGAAGCTTTCTTT.

The chain combines TRBV7-2 with TRBJ1-4; the match to TRBD1 covers 10 bases. The ends lost 4 bases at V and 8 bases at J; junction bases unmatched: 4. CDR3 length: 14 amino acids. Per germline, CDR1 SGHTA and CDR2 FQGNSA. The CDR3 nucleotides read TGTGCCAGCAGCTGGGGACAGGGGAACGAAAAACTGTTTTTT. Encoded protein: CASSWGQGNEKLFF. Variable domain in full (rest from reference TRBV7-2 and TRBJ1-4): GAGVSQSPSNKVTEKGKDVELRCDPISGHTALYWYRQSLGQGLEFLIYFQGNSAPDKSGLPSDRFSAERTGGSVSTLTIQRTQQEDSAVYLCASSWGQGNEKLFFGSGTQLSVL.

The V gene is TRBV7-8, the J gene TRBJ1-1; 8 bases align to TRBD1. This CDR3 is 18 amino acids long. Trimming removed 7 bases from V and 3 bases from J; junction bases left unmatched: 19. Germline V gives CDR1 SGHVS, CDR2 FQNEAQ. The CDR3 protein is CASTQRGRGRVKDTEAFF. In DNA, the CDR3 is TGTGCCAGCACCCAAAGGGGCAGGGGGCGGGTGAAGGACACTGAAGCTTTCTTT.

In this sample, this clone turned up once. The DNA of the CDR3 is TGTGCCAGCAGCCAGGCCTACAGGGGGACAAGCAATCAGCCCCAGCATTTT. Its translation: CASSQAYRGTSNQPQHF. The gene calls are TRBV4-2 and TRBJ1-5, with 8 bases fitting TRBD1. Germline CDR1 reads LGHNA; CDR2 reads YNFKEQ. The V gene end was trimmed by 3 bases and the J gene end by 1 base; junction bases not matched to a gene: 8. The CDR3 totals 17 residues.

J is TRBJ1-1 and V is TRBV2; 8 positions agree with TRBD1. V dropped 7 bases and J dropped 1; count of bases not matched to a gene: 5. CDR3 length equals 14 residues. Germline CDR1 and CDR2: SNHLY and FYNNEI. Here the CDR3 reads CASIWTGRNTEAFF. CDR3 nucleotide sequence: TGTGCCAGCATTTGGACAGGGCGGAACACTGAAGCTTTCTTT.

The chain uses TRBV4-2 and TRBJ1-2; D perhaps matches TRBD1 (6 bases). This CDR3 spans 16 amino acids. Trimming shortened V by 3 bases and J by 0 bases, and 14 bases separated the two germline ends. CDR1 and CDR2 (germline): LGHNA, YNFKEQ. The CDR3: CASSHQRTVPNYGYTF. The CDR3 coding sequence is TGTGCCAGCAGCCACCAGAGGACAGTTCCTAACTATGGCTACACCTTC.

The genes are TRBV30 and TRBJ2-7; weak D call: TRBD1 (6 bases). The V end was cut by 0 bases, the J end by 2 bases, with 14 bases between. This CDR3 has 15 amino acids. The V gene's germline CDR1 is GTSNPN and CDR2 SVGIG (reference sequence). DNA for the CDR3: TGTGCCTGGAGTGTAGGTGTAACAGGGACCTACGAGCAGTACTTC. It translates to CAWSVGVTGTYEQYF.

V is TRBV5-4 and J is TRBJ1-2, with D perhaps TRBD1 (5 bases). The germline V gene has CDR1 SGHNT and CDR2 YYREEE (reference sequence). The CDR3 is 14 amino acids. Trimming removed 5 bases from V and 4 bases from J, with 15 bases in between. CDR3 sequence reads: CASSGRGFGYGYTF. Written as DNA, the CDR3 is TGTGCCAGCAGTGGGAGGGGATTCGGCTATGGCTACACCTTC.

The chain recombines TRBV6-5 with TRBJ1-2; TRBD1 is a possible D gene (5 bases). The CDR3 is made up of 14 amino acids. V was trimmed by 2 bases and J by 2 bases, leaving 9 bases between them. Germline-derived CDR1 and CDR2 are MNHEY and SVGAGI. CDR3 protein: CASSYGRANYGYTF. CDR3 nucleotides: TGTGCCAGCAGTTACGGCAGGGCCAACTATGGCTACACCTTC.

This clone was detected once. The chain combines TRBV5-5 with TRBJ2-3; 10 bases are a match to TRBD2. Germline CDR1 is SGHKS and CDR2 is YYEKEE (reference sequence). This CDR3 region has 16 residues. Germline trimming cut 3 bases from V and 5 bases from J; bases unmatched to any gene: 9. For the CDR3, the DNA is TGTGCCAGCAGCTGGAGCGGGAGGGCCGGGGGAGATACGCAGTATTTT. This sequence encodes CASSWSGRAGGDTQYF.

This chain joins TRBV10-3 and TRBJ1-2; a weak D match, TRBD1 (6 bases). V lost 3 bases and J 8 bases, leaving 16 bases between the germline ends. This CDR3 has 14 residues. CDR1 is ENHRY and CDR2 is SYGVKD in the germline V gene. CDR3 amino acids: CAISEGEGVRGYTF. CDR3 bases: TGTGCCATCAGTGAAGGGGAGGGGGTAAGAGGCTACACCTTC.

This clone was seen just once. The CDR3 region has the DNA TGTGCCACCAGCATCGGCAGGGGGCTCTCCTACGAGCAGTACTTC. It translates to CATSIGRGLSYEQYF. The J gene is TRBJ2-7, the V gene TRBV15; TRBD1 matches at 8 bases. The CDR3 is made up of 15 amino acids. Germline values: CDR1 LNHNV, CDR2 YYDKDF (reference sequence). J was trimmed by 0 bases and V by 4 bases; bases with no gene match: 5.

This clone was seen more than once but under ten times. V usage is TRBV14 and J usage is TRBJ1-2, with unresolved D. This CDR3 region has 13 residues. Germline values: CDR1 SGHDN, CDR2 FVKESK. V was cut by 0 bases and J by 2 bases, with 4 bases left in between. The CDR3 protein is CASSQELNYGYTF. The CDR3 bases are TGTGCCAGCAGCCAAGAACTGAACTATGGCTACACCTTC.